These 8 T cell receptor beta chains came from one sample sequenced in a study of OX40 agonist ivuxolimab in advanced cancers. Libraries were made using the immunoSEQ multiplex PCR assay. TCRdb's version of the immuneACCESS table is confined to in-frame rearrangements and falls short of the full clone set. An unresolved V gene accounts for under half of the shortfall where checked; the remainder is of unknown origin. Recorded for this sample are 70,000 or so clones; around 80% of them occurred a single time. Clones ranked in the top ten supply 0.9% to 1.2% of the sample. The sample in question was CD4+ or CD8+ T cells sorted from blood, obtained in a trial of the OX40 agonist ivuxolimab. Every receptor here comes from an adult with an advanced solid tumor such as melanoma, head and neck, liver or kidney cancer.

The V and J genes are TRBV12-5 and TRBJ1-4; D gene unclear. V lost 1 base, J lost 4 bases, and 7 bases lay in between. Germline V gene sequence: CDR1 LGHNT, CDR2 FRNRAP. The CDR3 is made up of 14 amino acids. The chain's CDR3 is CASGLGASNEKLFF. The CDR3 coding sequence is TGTGCTAGTGGTTTGGGGGCAAGTAATGAAAAACTGTTTTTT.

In its sample, this clone was seen a few times. The chain combines TRBV5-6 with TRBJ2-7; tentative D call: TRBD1 (6 bases). Trimming took off 3 bases at V and 2 bases at J, with 12 bases between the two ends. Germline CDR1 reads SGHDT; CDR2 reads YYEEEE. CDR3 length equals 14 residues. CDR3 loop: CASSYPSGAYEQYF. The CDR3, as DNA: TGTGCCAGCAGCTACCCCTCAGGGGCCTACGAGCAGTACTTC.

This chain uses TRBV6-4 with TRBJ2-2; D gene ambiguous. CDR3 size: 13 residues. CDR1 is MRHNA, CDR2 SNTAGT, per germline. V was pared by 4 bases and J by 6 bases, with 9 bases between. In DNA, the CDR3 is TGTGCCAGCAGTGCCATTGAAGCCGGGGAGCTGTTTTTT. It translates to CASSAIEAGELFF.

The chain uses TRBV6-1 and TRBJ1-1; the match to TRBD1 covers 7 bases. The CDR3 is made up of 13 amino acids. Germline lookup yields CDR1 MNHNS and CDR2 SASEGT. The V gene end was trimmed by 3 bases and the J gene end by 5 bases; junction bases not matched to a gene: 3. CDR3 in DNA: TGTGCCAGCAGTGACCGACAGGGAACTGAAGCTTTCTTT. Translation: CASSDRQGTEAFF.

The chain recombines TRBV28 with TRBJ2-3, with D maybe TRBD1 (6 bases). The CDR3 runs 15 residues. Germline V gene sequence: CDR1 MDHEN, CDR2 SYDVKM. V was pared by 6 bases and J by 1 base, with 14 bases between. In nucleotides, the CDR3 is TGTGCCAGCAGCCCGCGACAGGCGGGCACAGATACGCAGTATTTT. Translation gives CASSPRQAGTDTQYF.

This clone was observed once. The chain carries TRBV5-1 and TRBJ1-4; 8 positions agree with TRBD1. CDR3 length equals 15 residues. Germline V CDR1 and CDR2: SGHRS, YFSETQ. The V gene end was trimmed by 4 bases and the J gene end by 1 base; junction bases not matched to a gene: 3. DNA of the CDR3: TGCGCCAGCAGCGTAGGACAGGGAACTAATGAAAAACTGTTTTTT. Residues: CASSVGQGTNEKLFF.

J is TRBJ1-2 and V is TRBV6-5; D is possibly TRBD1 (5 bases). CDR1 is MNHEY, CDR2 SVGAGI, per germline. This CDR3 is built from 12 residues. CDR3 sequence (DNA): TGTGGAGTTGGGAGGGGTAACTATGGCTACACCTTC. Translated, it gives CGVGRGNYGYTF.

The chain has TRBV9 and TRBJ2-5; 9 nucleotides match TRBD1. The germline V gene has CDR1 SGDLS and CDR2 YYNGEE. The junction had 6 bases not matched to a gene; V was cut back by 2 bases and J by 4 bases. The CDR3 is 15 residues long. CDR3 residues: CASSVGDRAPETQYF. CDR3 in DNA: TGTGCCAGCAGCGTGGGGGACAGGGCGCCAGAGACCCAGTACTTC.